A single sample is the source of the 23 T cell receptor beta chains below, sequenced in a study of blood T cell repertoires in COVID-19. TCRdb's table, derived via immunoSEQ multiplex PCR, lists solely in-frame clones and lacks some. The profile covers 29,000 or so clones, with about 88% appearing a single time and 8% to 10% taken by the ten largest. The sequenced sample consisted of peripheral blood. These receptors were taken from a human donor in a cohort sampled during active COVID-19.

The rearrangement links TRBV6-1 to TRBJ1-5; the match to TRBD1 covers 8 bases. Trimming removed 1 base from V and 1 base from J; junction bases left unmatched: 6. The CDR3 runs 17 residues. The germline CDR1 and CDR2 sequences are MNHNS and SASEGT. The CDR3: CASSEGQGARSNQPQHF. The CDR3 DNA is TGTGCCAGCAGTGAAGGTCAGGGGGCGAGGAGCAATCAGCCCCAGCATTTT.

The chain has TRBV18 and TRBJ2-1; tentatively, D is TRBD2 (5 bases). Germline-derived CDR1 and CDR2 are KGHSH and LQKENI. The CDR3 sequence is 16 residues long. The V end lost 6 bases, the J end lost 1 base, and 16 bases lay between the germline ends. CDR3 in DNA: TGTGCCAGCTCGCCTACTAGTCCCCAATCCTACAATGAGCAGTTCTTC. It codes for CASSPTSPQSYNEQFF.

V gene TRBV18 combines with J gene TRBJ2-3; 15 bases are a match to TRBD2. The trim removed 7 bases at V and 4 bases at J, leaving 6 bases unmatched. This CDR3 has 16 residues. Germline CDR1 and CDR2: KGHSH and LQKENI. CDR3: CASFSGLAGGADTQYF. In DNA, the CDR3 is TGTGCCAGCTTCTCCGGACTAGCGGGGGGGGCAGATACGCAGTATTTT. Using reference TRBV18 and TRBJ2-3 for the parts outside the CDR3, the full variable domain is NAGVMQNPRHLVRRRGQEARLRCSPMKGHSHVYWYRQLPEEGLKFMVYLQKENIIDESGMPKERFSAEFPKEGPSILRIQQVVRGDSAAYFCASFSGLAGGADTQYFGPGTRLTVL.

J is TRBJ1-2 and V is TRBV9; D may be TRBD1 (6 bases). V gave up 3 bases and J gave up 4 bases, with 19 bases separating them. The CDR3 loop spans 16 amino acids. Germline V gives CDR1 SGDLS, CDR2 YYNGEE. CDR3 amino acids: CASSGDLGQHLYGYTF. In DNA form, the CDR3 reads TGTGCCAGCAGCGGCGACCTTGGACAGCACCTCTATGGCTACACCTTC.

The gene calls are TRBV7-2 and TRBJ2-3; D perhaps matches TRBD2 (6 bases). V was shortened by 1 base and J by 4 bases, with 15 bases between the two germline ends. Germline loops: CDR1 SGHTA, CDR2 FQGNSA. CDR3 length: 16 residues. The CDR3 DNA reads TGTGCCAGCAGCTTAGTCGCTAGCGCAGGCTCAGATACGCAGTATTTT. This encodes CASSLVASAGSDTQYF.

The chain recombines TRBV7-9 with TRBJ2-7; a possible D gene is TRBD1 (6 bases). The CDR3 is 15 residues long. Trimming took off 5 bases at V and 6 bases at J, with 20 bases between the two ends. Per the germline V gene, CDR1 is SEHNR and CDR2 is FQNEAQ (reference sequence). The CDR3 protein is CASSPAGAGVVEQYF. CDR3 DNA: TGTGCCAGCAGCCCAGCTGGGGCAGGGGTGGTCGAGCAGTACTTC.

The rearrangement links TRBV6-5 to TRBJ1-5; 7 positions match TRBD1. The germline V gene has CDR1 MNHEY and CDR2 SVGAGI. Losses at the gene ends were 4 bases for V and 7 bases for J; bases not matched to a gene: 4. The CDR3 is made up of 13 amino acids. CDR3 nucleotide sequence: TGTGCCAGCAGTTCACAGGGGCGGCAGCCCCAGCATTTT. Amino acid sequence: CASSSQGRQPQHF.

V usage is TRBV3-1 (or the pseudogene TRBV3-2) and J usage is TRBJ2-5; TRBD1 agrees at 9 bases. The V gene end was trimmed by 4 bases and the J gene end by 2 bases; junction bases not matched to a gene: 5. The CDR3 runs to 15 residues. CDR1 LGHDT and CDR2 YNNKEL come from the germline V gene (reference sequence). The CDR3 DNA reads TGTGCCAGCAGCCCCCCCGGACAGGGGCAAGAGACCCAGTACTTC. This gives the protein CASSPPGQGQETQYF.

The CDR3 here is CASSQGGGGYEQYF. The CDR3, as DNA: TGCGCCAGCAGCCAAGGGGGGGGAGGCTACGAGCAGTACTTC. V usage is TRBV4-1 and J usage is TRBJ2-7; TRBD2 matches 7 bases. V shed 1 base and J 3 bases; nucleotides not matched to a gene: 3. Germline loops: CDR1 MGHRA, CDR2 YSYEKL. The CDR3 spans 14 residues.

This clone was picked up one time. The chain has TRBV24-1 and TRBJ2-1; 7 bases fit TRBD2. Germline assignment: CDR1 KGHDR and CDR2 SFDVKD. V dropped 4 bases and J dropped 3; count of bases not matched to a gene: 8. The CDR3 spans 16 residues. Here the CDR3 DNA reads TGTGCCACCAGTGAATTTGTGGGGGGGGGCTACAATGAGCAGTTCTTC. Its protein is CATSEFVGGGYNEQFF.

DNA of the CDR3: TGTGCCAGCAGGACTACCGAGGGATCCTACGAGCAGTACTTC. This codes for CASRTTEGSYEQYF. The V gene is TRBV6-5, the J gene TRBJ2-7; a possible D gene is TRBD2 (5 bases). V lost 6 bases and J lost 1, with 13 bases in between. CDR1 and CDR2 (germline): MNHEY, SVGAGI. The CDR3 is made up of 14 amino acids.

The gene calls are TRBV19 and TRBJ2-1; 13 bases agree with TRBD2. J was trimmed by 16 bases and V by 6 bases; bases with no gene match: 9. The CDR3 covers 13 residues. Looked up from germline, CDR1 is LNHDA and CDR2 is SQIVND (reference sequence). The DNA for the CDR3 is TGTGCCAGTAGCGAACTAGCGGGGGGGCCATTATTCTTC. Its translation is CASSELAGGPLFF.

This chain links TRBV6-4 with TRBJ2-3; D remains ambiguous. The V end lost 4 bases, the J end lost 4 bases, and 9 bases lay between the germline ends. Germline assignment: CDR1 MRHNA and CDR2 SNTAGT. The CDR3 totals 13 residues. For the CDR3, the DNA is TGTGCCAGCAGTGTGACTGGCGCAGATACGCAGTATTTT. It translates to CASSVTGADTQYF.

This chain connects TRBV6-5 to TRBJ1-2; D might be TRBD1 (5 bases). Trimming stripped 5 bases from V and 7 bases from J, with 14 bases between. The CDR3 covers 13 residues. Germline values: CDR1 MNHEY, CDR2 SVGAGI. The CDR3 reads CASSPQGLTGYTF. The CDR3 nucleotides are TGTGCCAGCAGTCCCCAGGGTCTAACTGGCTACACCTTC.

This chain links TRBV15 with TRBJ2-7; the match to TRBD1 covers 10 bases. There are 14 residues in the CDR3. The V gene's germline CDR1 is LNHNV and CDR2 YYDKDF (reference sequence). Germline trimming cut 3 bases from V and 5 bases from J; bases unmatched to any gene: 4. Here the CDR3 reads CATSRTGGRNEQYF. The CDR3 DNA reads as TGTGCCACCAGCAGGACAGGGGGCCGAAACGAGCAGTACTTC.

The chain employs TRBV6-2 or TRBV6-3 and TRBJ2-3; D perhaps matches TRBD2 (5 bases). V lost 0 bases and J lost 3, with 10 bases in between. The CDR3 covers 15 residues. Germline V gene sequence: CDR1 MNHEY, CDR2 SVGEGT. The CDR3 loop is CASSYSIRDTDTQYF. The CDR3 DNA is TGTGCCAGCAGTTACTCGATCCGGGATACAGATACGCAGTATTTT.

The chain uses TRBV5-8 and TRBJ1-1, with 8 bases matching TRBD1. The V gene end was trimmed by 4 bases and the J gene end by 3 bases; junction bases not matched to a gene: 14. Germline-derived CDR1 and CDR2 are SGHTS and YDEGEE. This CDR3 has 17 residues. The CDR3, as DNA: TGTGCCAGCAGCCGGGGGACAGGAGACCCTGGAGACACTGAAGCTTTCTTT. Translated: CASSRGTGDPGDTEAFF.

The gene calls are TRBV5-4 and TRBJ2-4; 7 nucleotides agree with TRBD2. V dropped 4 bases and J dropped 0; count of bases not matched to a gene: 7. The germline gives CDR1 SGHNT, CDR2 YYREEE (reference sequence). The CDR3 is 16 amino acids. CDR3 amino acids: CASSRREGVAKNIQYF. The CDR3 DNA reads TGTGCCAGCAGCCGCAGGGAGGGAGTAGCCAAAAACATTCAGTACTTC.

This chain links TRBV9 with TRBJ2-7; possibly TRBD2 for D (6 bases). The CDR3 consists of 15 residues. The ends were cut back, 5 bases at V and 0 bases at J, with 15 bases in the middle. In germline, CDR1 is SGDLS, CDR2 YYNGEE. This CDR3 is CASSLGGQSSYEQYF. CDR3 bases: TGTGCCAGCAGTCTCGGAGGGCAGAGCTCCTACGAGCAGTACTTC. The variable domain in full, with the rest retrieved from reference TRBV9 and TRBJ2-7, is DSGVTQTPKHLITATGQRVTLRCSPRSGDLSVYWYQQSLDQGLQFLIQYYNGEERAKGNILERFSAQQFPDLHSELNLSSLELGDSALYFCASSLGGQSSYEQYFGPGTRLTVT.

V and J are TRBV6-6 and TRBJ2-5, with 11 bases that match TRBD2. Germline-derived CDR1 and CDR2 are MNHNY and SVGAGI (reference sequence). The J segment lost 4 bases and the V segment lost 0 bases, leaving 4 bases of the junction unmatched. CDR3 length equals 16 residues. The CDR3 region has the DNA TGTGCCAGCAGTTACTCTAGCGGGGGGGCTCGAGAGACCCAGTACTTC. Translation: CASSYSSGGARETQYF.

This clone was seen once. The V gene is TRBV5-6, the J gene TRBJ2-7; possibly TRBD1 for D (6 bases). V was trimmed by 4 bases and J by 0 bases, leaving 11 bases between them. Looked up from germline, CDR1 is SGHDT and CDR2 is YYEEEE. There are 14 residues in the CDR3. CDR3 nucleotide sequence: TGTGCCAGCAGCCTGAAAGGGGGCTCCTACGAGCAGTACTTC. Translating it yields CASSLKGGSYEQYF. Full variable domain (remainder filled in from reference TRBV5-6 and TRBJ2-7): DAGVTQSPTHLIKTRGQQVTLRCSPKSGHDTVSWYQQALGQGPQFIFQYYEEEERQRGNFPDRFSGHQFPNYSSELNVNALLLGDSALYLCASSLKGGSYEQYFGPGTRLTVT.

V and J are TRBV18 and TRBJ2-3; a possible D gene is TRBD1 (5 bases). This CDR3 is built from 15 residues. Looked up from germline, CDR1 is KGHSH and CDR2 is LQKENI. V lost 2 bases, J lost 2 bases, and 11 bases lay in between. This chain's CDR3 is CASSPRGSSTDTQYF. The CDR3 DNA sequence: TGTGCCAGCTCACCAAGGGGCAGTTCCACAGATACGCAGTATTTT.

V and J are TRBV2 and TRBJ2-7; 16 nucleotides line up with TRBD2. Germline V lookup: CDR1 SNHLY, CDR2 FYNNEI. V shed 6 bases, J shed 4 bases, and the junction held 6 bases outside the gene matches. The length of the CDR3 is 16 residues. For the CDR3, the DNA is TGTGCCAGCAGAACCGGGACTAGCGGGGGGGCGTACGAGCAGTACTTC. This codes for CASRTGTSGGAYEQYF.